This T cell receptor beta chain comes out of a study of regulatory T cells in long-lasting Graves disease. The wider study: Prior antithyroid drug treatment in newly diagnosed Graves' patients lasted under 3 months.

HTBI primers from iRepertoire and Arm-PCR of CDR3 regions yielded the TCR beta libraries. MiXCR, applied by TCRdb to the multiplex PCR reads, yields one record per CDR3 protein. In the table there are around 420,000 distinct CDR3 sequences, about 15% of which are singletons. Time point defined: newly diagnosed GD, antithyroid drugs for less than 3 months. Generation of the TCR library employed RNA extracted from PBMCs. This clonotype was seen many times. Its antigen is undetermined. Study-wide results and limits: Public clonotype sharing was higher in persistent than newly diagnosed patients.

Trimming took 0 bases from V and 5 from J, leaving 11 bases between them. In germline, CDR1 is LGHDT, CDR2 YNNKEL (reference sequence). The CDR3 is made up of 15 amino acids. These data also formed part of another study, on T cells in Graves' hyperthyroidism and ophthalmopathy. Turning to that study: Hyperthyroidism patients were newly diagnosed, had disease duration under 2 months, and were aged 18 to 65 years.

The chain recombines TRBV3-1 with TRBJ2-1; D gene ambiguous. Sequenced here: peripheral blood mononuclear cells (PBMCs), sampled at new diagnosis, from a patient treated with antithyroid drugs. The TCR sequence derives from a woman in her thirties or forties with Graves disease. The CDR3 loop is CASSQDLRTDNEQFF. The CDR3 DNA reads as TGTGCCAGCAGCCAAGACCTACGCACAGACAATGAGCAGTTCTTC.